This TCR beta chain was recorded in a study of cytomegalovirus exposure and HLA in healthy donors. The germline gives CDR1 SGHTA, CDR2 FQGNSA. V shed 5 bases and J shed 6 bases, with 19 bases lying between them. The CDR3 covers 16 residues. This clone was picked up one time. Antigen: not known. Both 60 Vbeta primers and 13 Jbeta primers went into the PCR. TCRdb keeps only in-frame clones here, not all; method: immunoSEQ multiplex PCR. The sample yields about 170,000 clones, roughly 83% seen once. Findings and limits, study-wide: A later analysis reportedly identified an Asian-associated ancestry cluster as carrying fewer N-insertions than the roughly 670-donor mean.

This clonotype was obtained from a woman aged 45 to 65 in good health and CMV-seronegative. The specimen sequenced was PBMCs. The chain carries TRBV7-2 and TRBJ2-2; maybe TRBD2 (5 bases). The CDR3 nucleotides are TGTGCCAGCAGCCCCCACCCCCCAGGAGGTCCCGGGGAGCTGTTTTTT. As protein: CASSPHPPGGPGELFF.